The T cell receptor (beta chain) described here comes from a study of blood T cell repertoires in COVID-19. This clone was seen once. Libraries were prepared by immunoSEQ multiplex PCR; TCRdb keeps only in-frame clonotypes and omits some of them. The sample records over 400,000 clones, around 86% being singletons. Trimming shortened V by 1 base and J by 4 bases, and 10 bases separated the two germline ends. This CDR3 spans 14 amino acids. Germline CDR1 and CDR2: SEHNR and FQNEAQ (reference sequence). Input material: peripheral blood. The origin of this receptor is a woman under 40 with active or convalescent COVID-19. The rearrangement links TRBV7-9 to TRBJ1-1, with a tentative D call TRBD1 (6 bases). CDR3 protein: CASSLGGQGTEAFF. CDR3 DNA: TGTGCCAGCAGCTTAGGGGGGCAGGGCACTGAAGCTTTCTTT.